This TCR beta chain is drawn from a study of vaccination effects on CD4 cells after COVID-19. Background on the study: Post-vaccine sampling took place a median of 72 days after the second dose. Whole-study results and caveats: Late post-vaccination, clones induced by infection and those induced by vaccine underwent marked clonal contraction.

On this clone itself: Its antigen is undetermined.

TCRdb keeps only in-frame clones here, not all; method: immunoSEQ multiplex PCR. The data show under 80,000 clones, with around four fifths seen just once and about 1.2% held by the top ten. Germline V gene data show CDR1 as SGDLS and CDR2 as YYNGEE. CDR3 length: 14 residues. Trimming took 0 bases from V and 0 from J, leaving 3 bases between them. Pools of viral peptides were used by the ViraFEST assay to expand antigen-specific CD4+ T cells ahead of sequencing. With 10 to 11 days of culture completed, CD4+ T cells were isolated. Two doses of either BNT162b2 or mRNA-1273 were given to each participant. Vaccinees lacked prior SARS-CoV-2 infection and tested negative for nucleocapsid antibodies. Some 2 million PBMC were placed in each well, which was supplemented with 10 IU/ml IL-2 and around 9.4 ug/ml peptides.

The receptor was derived from a human donor who received a COVID-19 vaccine. The genes are TRBV9 and TRBJ2-2; unclear D gene. The starting material was CD4+ T cells from PBMCs cultured with HCoV-229E spike peptides, obtained after COVID-19 vaccination. In DNA form, the CDR3 reads TGTGCCAGCAGCGTAGACACGAACACCGGGGAGCTGTTTTTT. It is translated as CASSVDTNTGELFF.